Below are 30 T cell receptor beta chains sequenced from a single sample in a study of cytomegalovirus exposure and HLA in healthy donors. Primers: 60 Vbeta forward and 13 Jbeta reverse. The method was immunoSEQ multiplex PCR; TCRdb's version includes in-frame clones alone and lacks a portion of them. The repertoire holds some 93,000 clones, with approximately 68% as singletons. Material for sequencing was PBMCs. The receptor set was obtained from a boy aged 5-17 years in good health and CMV-seropositive.

The V gene is TRBV9, the J gene TRBJ1-1; 8 bases are a match to TRBD1. Per the germline V gene, CDR1 is SGDLS and CDR2 is YYNGEE. Unmatched junction bases numbered 6, after V lost 2 bases and J lost 6 bases. CDR3 size: 14 residues. Written as DNA, the CDR3 is TGTGCCAGCAGCGTGGCGACAGGGGACTCTGAAGCTTTCTTT. Protein: CASSVATGDSEAFF.

The chain recombines TRBV9 with TRBJ1-4; 7 nucleotides match TRBD1. The CDR3 length is 16 residues. J was trimmed by 4 bases and V by 4 bases; bases with no gene match: 10. Germline-derived CDR1 and CDR2 are SGDLS and YYNGEE. The CDR3 region has the DNA TGTGCCAGCAGCCCGAGGAAGGGGGCCAGTAATGAAAAACTGTTTTTT. This translates into CASSPRKGASNEKLFF.

This clone was observed a handful of times. V gene TRBV5-1 combines with J gene TRBJ1-2; D remains ambiguous. CDR1 is SGHRS, CDR2 YFSETQ, per germline. V lost 0 bases and J 7 bases, leaving 10 bases between the germline ends. The CDR3 consists of 13 residues. The CDR3: CASSLVGESGYTF. The CDR3 DNA follows: TGCGCCAGCAGCTTGGTCGGGGAGAGTGGCTACACCTTC. The complete variable domain, with remaining parts taken from reference TRBV5-1 and TRBJ1-2, reads KAGVTQTPRYLIKTRGQQVTLSCSPISGHRSVSWYQQTPGQGLQFLFEYFSETQRNKGNFPGRFSGRQFSNSRSEMNVSTLELGDSALYLCASSLVGESGYTFGSGTRLTVV.

The chain carries TRBV29-1 and TRBJ2-1, with D possibly matching TRBD2 (6 bases). The CDR3 covers 12 residues. Trimming stripped 6 bases from V and 4 bases from J, with 10 bases between. Germline CDR1 SQVTM, CDR2 ANQGSEA. CDR3 loop: CSVGAGYNEQFF. The CDR3 DNA follows: TGCAGCGTCGGGGCGGGGTACAATGAGCAGTTCTTC.

The chain recombines TRBV5-1 with TRBJ2-1, with TRBD2 matching 8 bases. There are 14 residues in the CDR3. After removal of 4 bases from V and 5 bases from J, the junction contained 5 bases not matched to a gene. The germline V gene has CDR1 SGHRS and CDR2 YFSETQ. The CDR3 bases are TGCGCCAGCAGCGAACTAGCGGAAAACAATGAGCAGTTCTTC. It encodes CASSELAENNEQFF.

The chain joins TRBV29-1 to TRBJ2-1, with a possible D match to TRBD1 (6 bases). The CDR3 covers 13 residues. The V and J ends lost 6 bases and 1 base respectively, with 10 bases between them. CDR1 and CDR2 from the germline V gene are SQVTM and ANQGSEA. CDR3 DNA: TGCAGCGTAGGACAGCTTTCCTACAATGAGCAGTTCTTC. Translating gives CSVGQLSYNEQFF.

The chain recombines TRBV5-4 with TRBJ2-7; 10 bases align to TRBD2. The V gene's germline CDR1 is SGHNT and CDR2 YYREEE (reference sequence). Unmatched junction bases numbered 9, after V lost 6 bases and J lost 3 bases. This CDR3 contains 15 residues. The CDR3, as DNA: TGTGCCAGCACCACAGGACTAGCGGAAGTCTACGAGCAGTACTTC. Translation gives CASTTGLAEVYEQYF.

In its sample, this clone was seen a few times. This chain connects TRBV4-3 to TRBJ2-7; D unclear. CDR3 length equals 16 residues. Trimming left V 0 bases short and J 0 bases short, with 12 bases between. CDR1 and CDR2 (germline): LGHNA, YSLEER. DNA for the CDR3: TGCGCCAGCAGCCAAGAAATCGGTAGAAACTCCTACGAGCAGTACTTC. It encodes CASSQEIGRNSYEQYF.

The chain is built from TRBV5-4 and TRBJ2-3, with 7 bases that match TRBD2. Germline loops: CDR1 SGHNT, CDR2 YYREEE (reference sequence). V was clipped by 0 bases and J by 5 bases; unmatched bases: 3. The CDR3 sequence is 14 residues long. In DNA, the CDR3 is TGTGCCAGCAGCTTGGCGGGAGGTCTAGATACGCAGTATTTT. It codes for CASSLAGGLDTQYF.

The chain uses TRBV7-9 and TRBJ1-2, with 9 bases matching TRBD1. CDR3 size: 15 residues. Trimming at V came to 5 bases and at J to 3 bases, leaving 7 bases not matched to a gene. In germline, CDR1 is SEHNR, CDR2 FQNEAQ (reference sequence). DNA for the CDR3: TGTGCCAGCAGCACCCCGGGACAGGGAGACTATGGCTACACCTTC. Translated, it gives CASSTPGQGDYGYTF.

The V and J genes are TRBV15 and TRBJ1-2; TRBD1 matches at 12 bases. Trimming at V came to 5 bases and at J to 7 bases, leaving 14 bases not matched to a gene. There are 17 residues in the CDR3. Germline V CDR1 and CDR2: LNHNV, YYDKDF (reference sequence). The DNA of the CDR3 is TGTGCCACCAGCGCCTCACTCGGGACAGGGGGCGTGAGTGGCTACACCTTC. Amino acids: CATSASLGTGGVSGYTF.

In its sample, this clone was seen once. This chain connects TRBV30 to TRBJ2-5; possible D gene TRBD2, 6 bases. CDR3 length: 12 residues. The V end was cut by 2 bases, the J end by 4 bases, with 8 bases between. Germline V gene data show CDR1 as GTSNPN and CDR2 as SVGIG (reference sequence). The CDR3 spells CAWSSRGETQYF. The DNA of the CDR3 is TGTGCCTGGAGTTCGCGGGGAGAGACCCAGTACTTC.

The chain combines TRBV27 with TRBJ1-5, with 8 bases fitting TRBD1. With V trimmed by 4 bases and J by 3 bases, 5 bases remained unmatched. Germline CDR1 MNHEY, CDR2 SMNVEV (reference sequence). The CDR3 contains 15 residues. The CDR3: CASSSLDRANQPQHF. In DNA form, the CDR3 reads TGTGCCAGCAGTTCCCTGGACAGGGCCAATCAGCCCCAGCATTTT.

The CDR3 nucleotides are TGTGCCAGCAGCCGGACAGGGCCCGAGCAGTACTTC. Encoded protein: CASSRTGPEQYF. The genes are TRBV14 and TRBJ2-7, with 8 positions matching TRBD1. V gave up 4 bases and J gave up 6 bases; unmatched junction bases: 2. Germline V gene data show CDR1 as SGHDN and CDR2 as FVKESK. This CDR3 region has 12 residues.

V usage is TRBV7-2 and J usage is TRBJ2-7; D might be TRBD1 (6 bases). CDR1 and CDR2 from the germline V gene are SGHTA and FQGNSA. This CDR3 has 14 amino acids. Trimming took off 2 bases at V and 6 bases at J, with 14 bases between the two ends. The CDR3 is CASSLRGGPGEQYF. CDR3 nucleotide sequence: TGTGCCAGCAGCTTACGAGGGGGTCCTGGCGAGCAGTACTTC.

V and J are TRBV27 and TRBJ1-1; 8 positions match TRBD1. The J segment lost 6 bases and the V segment lost 4 bases, leaving 7 bases of the junction unmatched. The germline V gene has CDR1 MNHEY and CDR2 SMNVEV (reference sequence). The CDR3 runs 14 residues. CDR3 nucleotide sequence: TGTGCCAGCAGTTACCTAGGACAGGGATCTGAAGCTTTCTTT. It encodes CASSYLGQGSEAFF.

This chain connects TRBV11-2 to TRBJ2-7; 9 bases fit TRBD2. The germline V gene has CDR1 SGHAT and CDR2 FQNNGV. There are 15 residues in the CDR3. J gave up 4 bases and V 6 bases, and 10 bases lay outside the gene matches. For the CDR3, the DNA is TGTGCCAGCAGTCCTGTAGCGGGAGTAGGTTACGAGCAGTACTTC. Amino acid sequence: CASSPVAGVGYEQYF.

The chain recombines TRBV18 with TRBJ1-1, with 9 bases matching TRBD1. Losses at the gene ends were 2 bases for V and 5 bases for J; bases not matched to a gene: 9. Germline V CDR1 and CDR2: KGHSH, LQKENI. CDR3 length equals 16 residues. The DNA for the CDR3 is TGTGCCAGCTCACCAATGACAGGGGGTTGGTGGACTGAAGCTTTCTTT. Its protein is CASSPMTGGWWTEAFF. The full variable domain, in which reference TRBV18 and TRBJ1-1 provide the parts outside the CDR3, is NAGVMQNPRHLVRRRGQEARLRCSPMKGHSHVYWYRQLPEEGLKFMVYLQKENIIDESGMPKERFSAEFPKEGPSILRIQQVVRGDSAAYFCASSPMTGGWWTEAFFGQGTRLTVV.

The rearrangement links TRBV2 to TRBJ2-1; 9 bases are shared with TRBD1. With 9 bases clipped from V and 7 bases from J, the junction kept 7 bases outside the gene matches. Germline V gives CDR1 SNHLY, CDR2 FYNNEI. This CDR3 region has 13 residues. CDR3 sequence: CASSGTGLNEQFF. The CDR3 DNA is TGTGCCAGTTCCGGGACAGGGTTGAATGAGCAGTTCTTC.

In its sample, this clone was seen a few times. The V gene is TRBV15, the J gene TRBJ2-3; 7 bases are shared with TRBD2. Looked up from germline, CDR1 is LNHNV and CDR2 is YYDKDF (reference sequence). V lost 3 bases and J lost 0; bases outside the gene matches: 15. The CDR3 has 19 amino acids. In DNA form, the CDR3 reads TGTGCCACCAGCAGCAGCGACAAGGGAGGGTTGATTAGCACAGATACGCAGTATTTT. Translating it yields CATSSSDKGGLISTDTQYF.

The genes are TRBV4-1 and TRBJ2-7; 8 bases align to TRBD2. The CDR3 has 15 amino acids. Germline-derived CDR1 and CDR2 are MGHRA and YSYEKL. Trimming at V came to 0 bases and at J to 6 bases, leaving 7 bases not matched to a gene. CDR3 sequence: CASSQERYAGGEQYF. The CDR3 region has the DNA TGCGCCAGCAGCCAAGAAAGGTATGCGGGGGGCGAGCAGTACTTC.

This clone was counted between two and nine times. The chain employs TRBV9 and TRBJ1-6, with 9 positions matching TRBD1. The CDR3 is 17 amino acids. The V and J ends lost 3 bases and 5 bases, in that order; junction bases with no gene match: 9. Germline CDR1 reads SGDLS; CDR2 reads YYNGEE. This CDR3 is CASSEGQGGSDNSPLHF. As DNA, the CDR3 is TGTGCCAGCAGCGAGGGACAGGGCGGTTCCGATAATTCACCCCTCCACTTT.

DNA of the CDR3: TGTGCCAGCAGCTCCCGAGGGGACTCATACTCCTACGAGCAGTACTTC. Its translation: CASSSRGDSYSYEQYF. The chain joins TRBV5-4 to TRBJ2-7; possible D gene TRBD2, 6 bases. The CDR3 extends over 16 amino acids. The germline CDR1 and CDR2 sequences are SGHNT and YYREEE (reference sequence). The V and J ends lost 3 bases and 0 bases respectively, with 16 bases between them.

CDR3 nucleotide sequence: TGTGCCATCAGTGACACAAGGCGGGAGCAGTACTTC. It yields the protein CAISDTRREQYF. The genes are TRBV10-3 and TRBJ2-7; D uncertain. V shed 3 bases and J shed 7 bases, with 10 bases lying between them. There are 12 residues in the CDR3. The germline gives CDR1 ENHRY, CDR2 SYGVKD.

V usage is TRBV2 and J usage is TRBJ1-1, with 7 bases aligning to TRBD1. The CDR3 covers 15 residues. The V gene's germline CDR1 is SNHLY and CDR2 FYNNEI. Unmatched junction bases numbered 3, after V lost 2 bases and J lost 0 bases. The CDR3 DNA is TGTGCCAGCAGTGAATGGGACAGTATGAACACTGAAGCTTTCTTT. Amino acids: CASSEWDSMNTEAFF.

CDR3 in DNA: TGCGCCAGCAGCCAGACCGCGGTGGACAGGGTGGGAAACACCATATATTTT. It is translated as CASSQTAVDRVGNTIYF. The rearrangement joins TRBV4-3 to TRBJ1-3; 8 bases are a match to TRBD1. CDR1 is LGHNA, CDR2 YSLEER, per germline. This CDR3 comprises 17 residues. The ends lost 3 bases at V and 4 bases at J; junction bases unmatched: 11.

The V call is TRBV29-1, the J call TRBJ1-2, with 8 bases identical to TRBD1. The germline CDR1 and CDR2 sequences are SQVTM and ANQGSEA. The CDR3 length is 13 residues. V lost 6 bases, J lost 3 bases, and 6 bases stayed unmatched. The CDR3 region has the DNA TGCAGCGTCGGACAGGGTAAATACTATGGCTACACCTTC. Protein product: CSVGQGKYYGYTF.

This chain uses TRBV19 with TRBJ1-5; tentative D call: TRBD1 (6 bases). The CDR3 sequence is 16 residues long. Trimming pared 1 base from V and 7 bases from J, leaving 17 bases between. The germline V gene encodes CDR1 LNHDA and CDR2 SQIVND (reference sequence). The CDR3 coding sequence is TGTGCCAGTAGTATAGCCGGGGGGCCGACAGAACAGCCCCAGCATTTT. Amino acids: CASSIAGGPTEQPQHF.

This chain uses TRBV5-4 with TRBJ2-1; 7 bases agree with TRBD2. Germline assignment: CDR1 SGHNT and CDR2 YYREEE (reference sequence). J lost 10 bases, V lost 1 base, and 14 bases had no gene match. CDR3 length equals 16 residues. This chain's CDR3 is CASSLFGRRVPSEQFF. The DNA for the CDR3 is TGTGCCAGCAGCTTGTTCGGGAGGCGCGTTCCTAGCGAGCAGTTCTTC.

The chain combines TRBV7-3 with TRBJ2-2; TRBD1 matches 8 bases. CDR1 is SGHTA and CDR2 is FQGTGA in the germline V gene. The CDR3 has 14 amino acids. Losses at the gene ends were 4 bases for V and 6 bases for J; bases not matched to a gene: 4. This CDR3 reads CASSSPTGAGELFF. In DNA, the CDR3 is TGTGCCAGCAGCTCACCGACAGGGGCCGGGGAGCTGTTTTTT.